These T cell receptor beta chains were read from a single sample in a study of blood T cells in healthy people across ages. In TCRdb, the 5' RACE reads were re-called with MiXCR into one record per CDR3 protein. The top ten clones hold approximately 8.7% of a sample with over 450,000 distinct CDR3 sequences, about 24% of them seen once. These sequences were also reported in another study, on T cells of mothers and their children.

Sequenced: blood. These receptors all stem from a boy aged 5-17 years in good health. Each CDR3 is given with its conserved first and last residue. A D gene is named only where the DNA matches it firmly. Clone size is stated in some rows and not others, as once, few, many or a class when expanded.

TRBJ2-3	few	TRBV15	.	CATSRDPISSGTDTQYF	TGTGCCACCAGCAGAGATCCTATCTCAAGTGGCACAGATACGCAGTATTTT
TRBJ2-2	.	TRBV11-3	.	CASSPGTDTGELFF	TGTGCCAGCAGCCCTGGGACGGACACCGGGGAGCTGTTTTTT
TRBJ2-2	few	TRBV7-9	.	CASSFSIRGLSGELFF	TGTGCCAGCAGCTTCTCCATCCGGGGTCTATCCGGGGAGCTGTTTTTT
TRBJ2-5	few	TRBV15	.	CATSTIKRETQYF	TGTGCCACCAGCACTATAAAAAGGGAGACCCAGTACTTC
TRBJ2-1	.	TRBV27	TRBD2	CASSNGLAGVNEQFF	TGTGCCAGCAGTAACGGACTAGCGGGAGTCAATGAGCAGTTCTTC
TRBJ2-3	.	TRBV28	TRBD2	CASSPSGISPDTQYF	TGTGCCAGCAGTCCCAGCGGGATTAGTCCAGATACGCAGTATTTT
TRBJ2-7	few	TRBV12-3/TRBV12-4	TRBD2	CASSYRLAGAHEQYF	TGTGCCAGCAGTTATCGACTAGCGGGGGCCCACGAGCAGTACTTC
TRBJ2-3	.	TRBV4-3	.	CASSQAGDSTDTQYF	TGCGCCAGCAGCCAAGCTGGGGATAGCACAGATACGCAGTATTTT
TRBJ2-1	.	TRBV24-1	TRBD2	CATSAGTSVYNEQFF	TGTGCCACCAGTGCCGGGACTAGCGTGTACAATGAGCAGTTCTTC
TRBJ2-1	few	TRBV7-2	.	CASSGVNEQFF	TGTGCCAGCAGTGGGGTCAATGAGCAGTTCTTC